The 25 T cell receptor beta chains presented below share a single source sample, sequenced in a study of metastatic and nonmetastatic thyroid tumors. There were no patients who had received any treatment before thyroid surgery. TCRdb reprocessed the PCR reads using MiXCR. The sample records approximately 14,000 clones, 29% being singletons. The sequenced sample consisted of blood. Receptors were obtained from a female donor with papillary thyroid cancer or a benign thyroid nodule (not recorded which). Some clones in this sample may be carry-over from other donors' samples.

By sample share, this clone is medium-sized (0.01 to 0.1%). This chain links TRBV5-1 with TRBJ2-5; the match to TRBD1 covers 10 bases. Germline CDR1 SGHRS, CDR2 YFSETQ. There are 15 residues in the CDR3. The trim removed 3 bases at V and 1 base at J, leaving 3 bases unmatched. The DNA for the CDR3 is TGCGCCAGCAGCTCGGACAGGGGGATCCAAGAGACCCAGTACTTC. Translated: CASSSDRGIQETQYF.

Concerning this clone itself: The sample holds other DNA sequences that translate to the same CDR3. This chain joins TRBV13 and TRBJ2-5; D gene ambiguous. Between the trimmed V and J ends, which lost 8 bases and 5 bases, there was a span of 12 bases. The V gene's germline CDR1 is PRHDT and CDR2 FYEKMQ (reference sequence). The CDR3 has 12 amino acids. Here the CDR3 DNA reads TGTGCCAGCGGTGGGCTGGGTGAGACCCAGTACTTC. It is translated as CASGGLGETQYF. The full variable domain, with the rest looked up from reference TRBV13 and TRBJ2-5, is AAGVIQSPRHLIKEKRETATLKCYPIPRHDTVYWYQQGPGQDPQFLISFYEKMQSDKGSIPDRFSAQQFSDYHSELNMSSLELGDSALYFCASGGLGETQYFGPGTRLLVL.

This clone has more than one count but fewer than ten. The chain links TRBV10-2 to TRBJ2-7; D could derive from TRBD1 or TRBD2 (5 bases each). CDR1 is WSHSY, CDR2 SAAADI, per germline. The CDR3 has 14 residues. Trimming took 10 bases from V and 3 from J, leaving 19 bases between them. The CDR3 DNA reads TGCGCCATCTCCGAGACGGCAGGGAGCTACGAGCAGTACTTC. This gives the protein CAISETAGSYEQYF.

About this clone itself: One end of the junction does not line up with germline, which may come from a read error. The chain uses TRBV9 and TRBJ2-6, with a weak D call TRBD2 (6 bases). CDR1 is SGDLS and CDR2 is YYNGEE in the germline V gene. The length of the CDR3 is 16 residues. The CDR3 loop reads CASIVGRFPGANFLTF. As DNA, the CDR3 is TGTGCCAGCATCGTAGGGAGGTTCCCTGGGGCCAACTTCCTGACTTTC.

This clone rates as medium-sized (0.01 to 0.1%). The chain is built from TRBV12-3 or TRBV12-4 and TRBJ1-2; no firm D call. With 6 bases removed from V and 6 bases from J, the gap between germline ends came to 14 bases. The CDR3 length is 13 residues. The CDR3 DNA sequence: TGTGCCAGCAGGTTTGGGAATTCGGATGGCTACACCTTC. This encodes CASRFGNSDGYTF.

Regarding this clone: The CDR3 carries no conserved terminal phenylalanine or tryptophan, so it likely arises from a read error. The genes are TRBV19 and TRBJ2-3; tentative D call: TRBD1 (6 bases). This CDR3 is built from 12 residues. Germline assignment: CDR1 LNHDA and CDR2 SQIVND (reference sequence). V shed 6 bases and J shed 7 bases, with 11 bases lying between them. The CDR3 protein is CASSRQAHTQYC. The CDR3 DNA is TGTGCCAGTAGCCGACAGGCACATACGCAGTATTGT.

The rearrangement links TRBV20-1 to TRBJ2-7; 11 bases match TRBD1. CDR1 DFQATT and CDR2 SNEGSKA come from the germline V gene (reference sequence). Germline trimming cut 2 bases from V and 2 bases from J; bases unmatched to any gene: 2. CDR3 size: 14 residues. CDR3 in amino acids: CSARQGQGAYEQYF. As DNA, the CDR3 is TGCAGTGCTAGACAGGGACAGGGGGCCTACGAGCAGTACTTC.

This chain uses TRBV28 with TRBJ1-3; maybe TRBD1 (6 bases). Trimming removed 6 bases from V and 1 base from J, with 16 bases in between. Germline CDR1 is MDHEN and CDR2 is SYDVKM. There are 16 residues in the CDR3. Here the CDR3 DNA reads TGTGCCAGCAGCCGGTACAGGGAATTTTCTGGAAACACCATATATTTT. It codes for CASSRYREFSGNTIYF.

By share, this clone counts as medium-sized. The sample holds other DNA sequences that translate to the same CDR3. The rearrangement uses TRBV7-2 and TRBJ1-3; D may be TRBD1 (5 bases). Germline V gene lookup returns CDR1 SGHTA and CDR2 FQGNSA. V was shortened by 5 bases and J by 4 bases, with 12 bases between the two germline ends. The CDR3 length is 14 residues. In nucleotides, the CDR3 is TGTGCCAGCAGCCCCCTCGGGGGAGGAAACACCATATATTTT. Translation: CASSPLGGGNTIYF.

The J gene is TRBJ2-3, the V gene TRBV5-1; 8 positions match TRBD2. From germline, CDR1 is SGHRS and CDR2 YFSETQ. Trimming took 6 bases from V and 3 from J; bases not matched to a gene: 9. The CDR3 runs 15 residues. The CDR3: CASISASGRTDTQYF. The CDR3 nucleotides are TGCGCCAGCATTAGTGCGAGCGGGAGAACAGATACGCAGTATTTT.

The J gene is TRBJ2-5, the V gene TRBV19; possible D gene TRBD1, 6 bases. Germline values: CDR1 LNHDA, CDR2 SQIVND (reference sequence). Trimming shortened V by 8 bases and J by 3 bases, and 10 bases separated the two germline ends. The CDR3 length is 12 residues. CDR3 in amino acids: CASGQTEETQYF. The CDR3 nucleotides read TGTGCCAGTGGACAGACAGAAGAGACCCAGTACTTC.

This clone was seen many times. Other DNA sequences in this sample translate to the same CDR3. V usage is TRBV6-5 and J usage is TRBJ1-5; D is uncertain. Trimming cost V 0 bases and J 0 bases, with 9 bases left between them. Germline V gene sequence: CDR1 MNHEY, CDR2 SVGAGI. This CDR3 is built from 16 residues. The CDR3 bases are TGTGCCAGCAGTTACTCGTCCACACTTAGCAATCAGCCCCAGCATTTT. Protein product: CASSYSSTLSNQPQHF.

This clone has a count of ten or more. The rearrangement links TRBV3-1 to TRBJ2-2; TRBD1 might be the D (5 bases). CDR1 LGHDT and CDR2 YNNKEL come from the germline V gene (reference sequence). The length of the CDR3 is 16 residues. Between the trimmed V and J ends, which lost 3 bases and 3 bases, there was a span of 14 bases. CDR3: CASSHWGSKDTGELFF. The DNA of the CDR3 is TGTGCCAGCAGCCACTGGGGCAGTAAAGACACCGGGGAGCTGTTTTTT. Combining the CDR3 with reference TRBV3-1 and TRBJ2-2 gives the whole variable domain DTAVSQTPKYLVTQMGNDKSIKCEQNLGHDTMYWYKQDSKKFLKIMFSYNNKELIINETVPNRFSPKSPDKAHLNLHINSLELGDSAVYFCASSHWGSKDTGELFFGEGSRLTVL.

This clone is termed medium-sized (0.01 to 0.1%). V gene TRBV18 combines with J gene TRBJ1-1; 8 positions agree with TRBD1. CDR3 length: 15 residues. V dropped 8 bases and J dropped 1; count of bases not matched to a gene: 9. Per germline, CDR1 KGHSH and CDR2 LQKENI. CDR3 sequence reads: CASRGTGRSNTEAFF. The CDR3 DNA reads TGTGCCAGCCGGGGGACAGGTCGTTCGAACACTGAAGCTTTCTTT.

By share, this clone ranks as medium-sized. The rearrangement joins TRBV4-1 to TRBJ2-3; D not resolved. With 4 bases removed from V and 1 base from J, the gap between germline ends came to 6 bases. This CDR3 region has 13 residues. Germline assignment: CDR1 MGHRA and CDR2 YSYEKL. CDR3 coding DNA: TGCGCCAGCAGCCTCCCGGGCACAGATACGCAGTATTTT. The encoded protein is CASSLPGTDTQYF.

The rearrangement links TRBV6-5 to TRBJ2-1; TRBD2 matches at 8 bases. This CDR3 spans 16 amino acids. Germline V gene data show CDR1 as MNHEY and CDR2 as SVGAGI. With V trimmed by 5 bases and J by 8 bases, 14 bases remained unmatched. The CDR3 DNA reads TGTGCCAGCAGTACTTACCCCGGGGGGGCCAGAGATGAGCAGTTCTTC. Translating gives CASSTYPGGARDEQFF.

In its sample, this clone is medium-sized (0.01 to 0.1%). The V gene is TRBV20-1, the J gene TRBJ2-7, with TRBD2 as a possible D gene (5 bases). CDR3 length: 15 amino acids. V lost 3 bases to trimming and J lost 1 base, with 16 bases between them. Germline V CDR1 and CDR2: DFQATT, SNEGSKA (reference sequence). For the CDR3, the DNA is TGCAGTGCTAGCAATCCCATTAAGCGGTCCTACGAGCAGTACTTC. Encoded protein: CSASNPIKRSYEQYF.

This chain joins TRBV30 and TRBJ1-3, with 8 bases lining up with TRBD1. The CDR3 is made up of 16 amino acids. CDR1 GTSNPN and CDR2 SVGIG come from the germline V gene (reference sequence). The V gene end was trimmed by 1 base and the J gene end by 0 bases; junction bases not matched to a gene: 5. CDR3 in DNA: TGTGCCTGGAGTGCGGCAGGGGGCCGCTCTGGAAACACCATATATTTT. It codes for CAWSAAGGRSGNTIYF. The variable domain in full, completed from reference TRBV30 and TRBJ1-3, reads SQTIHQWPATLVQPVGSPLSLECTVEGTSNPNLYWYRQAAGRGLQLLFYSVGIGQISSEVPQNLSASRPQDRQFILSSKKLLLSDSGFYLCAWSAAGGRSGNTIYFGEGSWLTVV.

By its share, this clone is medium-sized. The V and J genes are TRBV7-2 and TRBJ1-5, with D tentatively TRBD1 (6 bases). Germline CDR1 reads SGHTA; CDR2 reads FQGNSA. Trimming took off 0 bases at V and 6 bases at J, with 12 bases between the two ends. The CDR3 runs 15 residues. The CDR3 DNA follows: TGTGCCAGCAGCTTAGCGCTTCAGGGGCGTCAGCCCCAGCATTTT. Amino acid sequence: CASSLALQGRQPQHF.

This clone was found a few times. The chain combines TRBV6-4 with TRBJ1-1; D is possibly TRBD1 (6 bases). Germline-derived CDR1 and CDR2 are MRHNA and SNTAGT. Trimming cost V 7 bases and J 5 bases, with 14 bases left between them. The CDR3 consists of 13 residues. As DNA, the CDR3 is TGTGCCAGCAAGGGGGAGTCGGGGACTGAAGCTTTCTTT. Translating it yields CASKGESGTEAFF.

In its sample, this clone was seen many times. The CDR3 DNA is TGTGCCAGCAGCCAAGGGAGGGTAGCGGGGGTTGAGCAGTTCTTC. Residues: CASSQGRVAGVEQFF. The chain couples TRBV3-1 to TRBJ2-1, with TRBD2 identical over 9 bases. Germline V gene lookup returns CDR1 LGHDT and CDR2 YNNKEL (reference sequence). The CDR3 contains 15 residues. V was clipped by 1 base and J by 9 bases; unmatched bases: 7.

To note about this clone: Relative to the germline gene, one junction end is altered; a read error may explain this. The rearrangement links TRBV6-2 or TRBV6-3 to TRBJ2-1; 11 bases fit TRBD2. Germline V lookup: CDR1 MNHEY, CDR2 SVGEGT. CDR3 length equals 14 residues. The DNA for the CDR3 is TGTGCCAGCAGGTTTAGCGGGGGGGGCGGTGAGCAGTCCTTC. This encodes CASRFSGGGGEQSF.

This clone appeared a single time. The gene calls are TRBV7-2 and TRBJ1-2; TRBD1 is a possible D gene (5 bases). CDR3 length equals 15 residues. Germline values: CDR1 SGHTA, CDR2 FQGNSA. The V end lost 5 bases, the J end lost 7 bases, and 20 bases lay between the germline ends. CDR3: CASSPRAALGGGYTF. In nucleotides, the CDR3 is TGTGCCAGCAGCCCCCGGGCGGCGCTGGGGGGTGGCTACACCTTC.

This clone was recorded a few times. This chain links TRBV28 with TRBJ1-2, with D maybe TRBD1 (5 bases). V lost 6 bases to trimming and J lost 6 bases, with 11 bases between them. This CDR3 is built from 12 residues. Germline V gives CDR1 MDHEN, CDR2 SYDVKM. CDR3 in DNA: TGTGCCAGCAGCCTCGGACAAGATGGCTACACCTTC. The encoded protein is CASSLGQDGYTF.

This clone was recorded at least ten times. A much larger clone sits a single nucleotide away, making a read error possible. The missing conserved phenylalanine or tryptophan at the end of this CDR3 makes a read error likely. V and J are TRBV2 and TRBJ2-5; D possibly corresponds to TRBD1 (6 bases). The CDR3 sequence is 13 residues long. V was cut by 4 bases and J by 3 bases, with 9 bases left in between. CDR1 is SNHLY, CDR2 FYNNEI, per germline. CDR3 nucleotides: TGTGCCAGCAGTGTTCACAGGGAAGAGACCCAGTACTCC. The encoded protein is CASSVHREETQYS.